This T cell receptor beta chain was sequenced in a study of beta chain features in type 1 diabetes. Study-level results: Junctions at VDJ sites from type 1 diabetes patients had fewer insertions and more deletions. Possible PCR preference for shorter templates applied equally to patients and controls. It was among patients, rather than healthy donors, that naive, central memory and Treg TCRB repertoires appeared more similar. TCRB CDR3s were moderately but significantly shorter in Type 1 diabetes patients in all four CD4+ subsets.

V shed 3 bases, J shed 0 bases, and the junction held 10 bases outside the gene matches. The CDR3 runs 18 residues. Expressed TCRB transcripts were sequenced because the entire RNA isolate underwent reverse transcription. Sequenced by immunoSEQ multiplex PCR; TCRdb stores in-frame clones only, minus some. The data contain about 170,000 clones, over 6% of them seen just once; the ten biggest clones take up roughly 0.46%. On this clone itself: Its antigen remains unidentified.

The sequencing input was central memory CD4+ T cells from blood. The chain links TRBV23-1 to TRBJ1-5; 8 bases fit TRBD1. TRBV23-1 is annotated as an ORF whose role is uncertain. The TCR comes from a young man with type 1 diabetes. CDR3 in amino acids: CASSQGPGGPYSNQPQHF. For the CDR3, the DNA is TGCGCCAGCAGTCAGGGGCCAGGGGGCCCCTATAGCAATCAGCCCCAGCATTTT.